One TCR beta chain is described in this entry. What it binds is not known. The sequenced fragment ends 3 residues before the CDR3 boundary, so the rest is inferred from the germline J gene. This specimen belongs to a study of T cells in women clearing cervical HPV infection. Turning to the study itself: Case blood was drawn when the lesion was first found; control blood after infection became undetectable. Regarding the study as a whole: Associations may precede or follow infection; HPV-specific or memory T cells were not isolated. A classifier using richness and V gene abundances reached an AUC of 0.83.

Deletions cut 3 bases from V and 5 bases from J, with 7 bases between. The CDR3 totals 13 residues. Germline V gives CDR1 MNHNS, CDR2 SASEGT. Sequenced by immunoSEQ multiplex PCR; TCRdb stores in-frame clones only, minus some. The listing contains tens of thousands of clones. The chain couples TRBV6-1 to TRBJ1-4; D possibly corresponds to TRBD1 (6 bases). This TCR was recovered from a woman between 18 and 70 years old with a cervical HPV16 infection that either progressed to CIN3+ or cleared (not recorded which). The material sequenced was blood buffy coat. The CDR3 reads CASSEDRNEKLFF. The sequenced CDR3 bases are TGTGCCAGCAGTGAGGACAGAAATGAAAAA.